The present T cell receptor beta chain was sequenced within a study of beta chain features in type 1 diabetes. Expressed TCRB transcripts were sequenced because the entire RNA isolate underwent reverse transcription. Generated by immunoSEQ multiplex PCR, the TCRdb table keeps only in-frame clones and is missing some. The data contain around 320,000 clones, 13% to 15% of them singletons. J gave up 0 bases and V 3 bases, and 2 bases lay outside the gene matches. CDR3 length equals 15 residues. CDR1 is SGHNT, CDR2 YYREEE, per germline (reference sequence). This clone was seen repeatedly, ten times or more.

The V and J genes are TRBV5-4 and TRBJ2-2, with TRBD1 identical over 7 bases. Sequenced: central memory CD4+ T cells from blood. The origin of this receptor is a man aged 25-40 years in good health. The CDR3 sequence: CASSSGGANTGELFF. For the CDR3, the DNA is TGTGCCAGCAGCTCAGGGGGAGCGAACACCGGGGAGCTGTTTTTT.